This T cell receptor (beta chain) was found in a study of OX40 agonist ivuxolimab in advanced cancers. Study details: The patients got ivuxolimab, which is an agonistic anti-OX40 (CD134) antibody. Every 2 weeks, patients got intravenous ivuxolimab at one of six dose levels (0.01-10 mg/kg). Overall study findings and caveats: The study observed clonal expansion of CD4+ and CD8+ blood T cells by week 6 at 0.1 to 3.0 mg/kg. Partial responders at 0.1-3.0 mg/kg showed near-lowest clonal expansion.

The V gene lost 4 bases and the J gene lost 2 bases, with 6 bases spanning the gap. The length of the CDR3 is 12 residues. The V gene's germline CDR1 is SGHNT and CDR2 YYREEE (reference sequence). TCRdb keeps only in-frame clones here, not all; method: immunoSEQ multiplex PCR. The table includes about 79,000 clones, around 94% detected once. This clone was detected once. Its specificity is not known. This receptor was obtained from an adult with an advanced solid tumor such as melanoma, head and neck, liver or kidney cancer. The chain is built from TRBV5-4 and TRBJ1-1; D gene uncertain. Sequenced here: CD4+ or CD8+ T cells sorted from blood, sampled in a trial of the OX40 agonist ivuxolimab. CDR3 coding DNA: TGTGCCAGCAGCCTCACCAACACTGAAGCTTTCTTT. Protein: CASSLTNTEAFF.